The 10 T cell receptor beta chains below were found in one sample sequenced in a study of cytomegalovirus exposure and HLA in healthy donors. PCR was performed using 60 Vbeta and 13 Jbeta primers. Assay: immunoSEQ multiplex PCR; the TCRdb copy retains only in-frame clones and omits some. The sample yields roughly 150,000 clones, about four fifths seen once. The sequenced material came from PBMCs. These receptors came from a man aged 50 or older in good health and CMV-seropositive.

The chain combines TRBV18 with TRBJ2-7; D is ambiguous. CDR3 size: 11 residues. V shed 4 bases and J shed 4 bases, with 5 bases lying between them. CDR1 and CDR2 (germline): KGHSH, LQKENI. The CDR3 protein is CASSLSYEQYF. The CDR3 DNA sequence: TGTGCCAGCTCACTTTCATACGAGCAGTACTTC. The complete variable domain, with remaining parts taken from reference TRBV18 and TRBJ2-7, reads NAGVMQNPRHLVRRRGQEARLRCSPMKGHSHVYWYRQLPEEGLKFMVYLQKENIIDESGMPKERFSAEFPKEGPSILRIQQVVRGDSAAYFCASSLSYEQYFGPGTRLTVT.

The CDR3 loop reads CTSSHSENTGELFF. CDR3 nucleotide sequence: TGCACCAGCAGCCATAGCGAGAACACCGGGGAGCTGTTTTTT. The chain carries TRBV1 and TRBJ2-2; the listed D gene, TRBD2, was not tested against the DNA. TRBV1 has pseudogene status. The CDR3 contains 14 residues.

This sequence joins TRBV7-9 and TRBJ1-6; D unclear. V lost 5 bases to trimming and J lost 5 bases, with 10 bases between them. The germline V gene encodes CDR1 SEHNR and CDR2 FQNEAQ (reference sequence). This CDR3 is built from 14 residues. Written as DNA, the CDR3 is TGTGCCAGCAGCCCTCTTTCAGATAATTCACCCCTCCACTTT. Amino acid sequence: CASSPLSDNSPLHF.

The rearrangement links TRBV9 to TRBJ2-1, with TRBD2 matching over 8 bases. The CDR3 is made up of 14 amino acids. CDR1 and CDR2 (germline): SGDLS, YYNGEE. V shed 4 bases, J shed 6 bases, and the junction held 6 bases outside the gene matches. The CDR3 DNA reads as TGTGCCAGCAGCTTCTGGACTAGCTCCAATGAGCAGTTCTTC. Protein: CASSFWTSSNEQFF.

V usage is TRBV6-1 and J usage is TRBJ2-3, with D perhaps matching TRBD2 (6 bases). This CDR3 is 17 amino acids long. V lost 6 bases and J 0 bases, leaving 19 bases between the germline ends. Germline lookup yields CDR1 MNHNS and CDR2 SASEGT. CDR3 sequence: CASREPWGDSSTDTQYF. The CDR3 bases are TGTGCCAGCAGGGAACCGTGGGGGGACTCTAGCACAGATACGCAGTATTTT.

The chain recombines TRBV4-2 with TRBJ2-7, with TRBD2 identical over 12 bases. Per germline, CDR1 LGHNA and CDR2 YNFKEQ. Trimming at V came to 1 base and at J to 3 bases, leaving 4 bases not matched to a gene. The CDR3 loop spans 16 amino acids. CDR3 in amino acids: CASSQGLAGEFYEQYF. The CDR3 DNA sequence: TGTGCCAGCAGCCAAGGACTAGCGGGGGAATTCTACGAGCAGTACTTC.

The chain uses TRBV2 and TRBJ2-1; TRBD2 is a possible D gene (5 bases). V lost 4 bases to trimming and J lost 0 bases, with 10 bases between them. Germline assignment: CDR1 SNHLY and CDR2 FYNNEI. The length of the CDR3 is 15 residues. CDR3 sequence reads: CASSARLSSYNEQFF. Written as DNA, the CDR3 is TGTGCCAGCAGTGCGAGACTAAGCTCCTACAATGAGCAGTTCTTC.

In its sample, this clone was seen a few times. Other DNA sequences in the same sample also yield this CDR3. The chain uses TRBV6-1 and TRBJ2-5, with 8 bases identical to TRBD2. Per the germline V gene, CDR1 is MNHNS and CDR2 is SASEGT. This CDR3 region has 14 residues. With V trimmed by 5 bases and J by 5 bases, 7 bases remained unmatched. The CDR3 DNA sequence: TGTGCCAGCAGTTCCGGGGGGGCGGGGGAGACCCAGTACTTC. It yields the protein CASSSGGAGETQYF.

The CDR3 sequence is CATSRDLAGADTQYF. The CDR3 DNA follows: TGTGCCACCAGCAGAGATCTAGCGGGGGCAGATACGCAGTATTTT. The chain combines TRBV15 with TRBJ2-3; 10 nucleotides line up with TRBD2. Germline CDR1 LNHNV, CDR2 YYDKDF (reference sequence). This CDR3 contains 15 residues. V lost 0 bases and J lost 4; bases outside the gene matches: 1. The full variable domain, in which reference TRBV15 and TRBJ2-3 provide the parts outside the CDR3, is DAMVIQNPRYQVTQFGKPVTLSCSQTLNHNVMYWYQQKSSQAPKLLFHYYDKDFNNEADTPDNFQSRRPNTSFCFLDIRSPGLGDTAMYLCATSRDLAGADTQYFGPGTRLTVL.

V is TRBV11-3 and J is TRBJ2-7; D may be TRBD1 (6 bases). The CDR3 has 16 residues. With 1 base removed from V and 0 bases from J, the gap between germline ends came to 13 bases. CDR1 SGHNT and CDR2 YENEEA come from the germline V gene. The CDR3 nucleotides read TGTGCCAGCAGCTTAGGATCAGGGGTGGGCTCCTACGAGCAGTACTTC. It codes for CASSLGSGVGSYEQYF. Supplemented by reference TRBV11-3 and TRBJ2-7, the full variable domain reads EAGVVQSPRYKIIEKKQPVAFWCNPISGHNTLYWYLQNLGQGPELLIRYENEEAVDDSQLPKDRFSAERLKGVDSTLKIQPAELGDSAVYLCASSLGSGVGSYEQYFGPGTRLTVT.